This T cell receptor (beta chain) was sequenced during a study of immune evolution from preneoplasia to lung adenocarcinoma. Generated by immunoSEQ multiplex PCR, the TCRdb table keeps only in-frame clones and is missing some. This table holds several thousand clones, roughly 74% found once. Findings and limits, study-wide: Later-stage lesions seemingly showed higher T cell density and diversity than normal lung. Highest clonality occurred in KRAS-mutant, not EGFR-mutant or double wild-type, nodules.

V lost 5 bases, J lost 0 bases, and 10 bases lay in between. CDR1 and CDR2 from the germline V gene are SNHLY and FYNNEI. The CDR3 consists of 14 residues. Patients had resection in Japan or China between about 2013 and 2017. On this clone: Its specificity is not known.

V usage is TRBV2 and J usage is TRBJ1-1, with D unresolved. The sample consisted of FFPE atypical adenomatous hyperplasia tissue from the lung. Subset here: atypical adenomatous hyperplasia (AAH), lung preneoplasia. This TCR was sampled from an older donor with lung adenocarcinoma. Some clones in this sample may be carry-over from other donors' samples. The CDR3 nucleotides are TGTGCCAGCAGTCCGGGCCGGATGAACACTGAAGCTTTCTTT. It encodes CASSPGRMNTEAFF.